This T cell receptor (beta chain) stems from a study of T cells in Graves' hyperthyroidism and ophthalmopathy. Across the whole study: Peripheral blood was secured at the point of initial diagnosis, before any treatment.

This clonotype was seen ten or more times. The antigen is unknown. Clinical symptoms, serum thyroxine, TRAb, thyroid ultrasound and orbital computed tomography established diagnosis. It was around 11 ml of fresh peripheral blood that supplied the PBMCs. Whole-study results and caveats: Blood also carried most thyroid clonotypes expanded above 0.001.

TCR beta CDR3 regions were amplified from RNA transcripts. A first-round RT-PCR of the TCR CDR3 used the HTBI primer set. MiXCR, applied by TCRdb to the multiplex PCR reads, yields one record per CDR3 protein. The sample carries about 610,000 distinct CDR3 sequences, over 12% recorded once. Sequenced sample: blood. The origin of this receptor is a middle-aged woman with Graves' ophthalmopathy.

CDR3 nucleotides: TGTGCCAGCAGCTTAGAAACAGGGGGGATGAACACTGAAGCTTTCTTT. This translates into CASSLETGGMNTEAFF. The rearrangement links TRBV7-9 to TRBJ1-1; 8 bases are a match to TRBD1. In germline, CDR1 is SEHNR, CDR2 FQNEAQ (reference sequence). This CDR3 is 16 amino acids long. J gave up 0 bases and V 1 base, and 4 bases lay outside the gene matches. Complete variable domain (other parts from reference TRBV7-9 and TRBJ1-1): DTGVSQNPRHKITKRGQNVTFRCDPISEHNRLYWYRQTLGQGPEFLTYFQNEAQLEKSRLLSDRFSAERPKGSFSTLEIQRTEQGDSAMYLCASSLETGGMNTEAFFGQGTRLTVV.